The sample holds one count of the clone carrying this T cell receptor (beta chain). What it binds is unknown. These data are taken from a study of shared clonotypes between healthy human individuals. Study-wide results and limits: Donors were few, which limited the genetic and exposure-history diversity represented.

Some clones are missing from TCRdb's copy, which holds only in-frame ones; the method was immunoSEQ multiplex PCR. The data show around 2.5 million clones, 80% to 95% seen once. V lost 5 bases and J lost 5, with 12 bases in between. Per germline, CDR1 MDHEN and CDR2 SYDVKM. CDR3 length: 14 residues. The receptor comes from a man between 18 and 29 years old in good health. Some clones in this sample may be carry-over from other donors' samples. J is TRBJ1-4 and V is TRBV28; D not certain. The sequenced sample consisted of naive CD4+ T cells from PBMCs. The subset here: CD45RA+ positively selected. DNA of the CDR3: TGTGCCAGCAGTACAAGGACTGTAAATGAAAAACTGTTTTTT. This encodes CASSTRTVNEKLFF.